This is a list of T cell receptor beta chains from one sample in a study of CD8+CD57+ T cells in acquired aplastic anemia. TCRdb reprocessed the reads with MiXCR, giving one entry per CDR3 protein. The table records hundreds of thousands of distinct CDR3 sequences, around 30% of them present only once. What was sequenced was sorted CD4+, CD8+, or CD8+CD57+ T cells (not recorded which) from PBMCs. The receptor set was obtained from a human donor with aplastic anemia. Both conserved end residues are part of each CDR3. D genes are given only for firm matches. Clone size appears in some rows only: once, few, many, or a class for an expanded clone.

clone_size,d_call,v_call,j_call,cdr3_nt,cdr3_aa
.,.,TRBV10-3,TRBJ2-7,TGTGCCATCAAATTCCAAATAGACAAGTACGAGCAGTACTTC,CAIKFQIDKYEQYF
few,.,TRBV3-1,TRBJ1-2,TGTGCCAGCAGCCAACTCGACAGGCCCTATGGCTACACCTTC,CASSQLDRPYGYTF
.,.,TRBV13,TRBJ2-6,TGTGCCAGCAGCGAAAGACAGCCTGGGGCCAACGTCCTGACTTTC,CASSERQPGANVLTF
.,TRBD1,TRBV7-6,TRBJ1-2,TGTGCCAGCAGCTTCGACAGGGCAACTGGCTACACCTTC,CASSFDRATGYTF
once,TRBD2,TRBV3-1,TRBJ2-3,TGTGCCAGCAGCCATGAGTCCTTCTGGGCTAGCGGTTCAGATACGCAGTATTTT,CASSHESFWASGSDTQYF
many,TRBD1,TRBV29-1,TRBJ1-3,TGCAGCGGGACCGGGACAGGTCCTGGAAACACCATATATTTT,CSGTGTGPGNTIYF
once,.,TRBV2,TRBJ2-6,TGTGCCAGCAGTGATATGGTCAACTCTGGGGCCAACGTCCTGACTTTC,CASSDMVNSGANVLTF
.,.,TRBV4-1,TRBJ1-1,TGCGCCAGCAGCCAAGCCAGAATCGTAAGAATGAACACTGAAGCTTTCTTT,CASSQARIVRMNTEAFF
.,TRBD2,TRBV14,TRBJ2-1,TGTGCCAGCAGCCAATCAATAGCGGGAGGAATGGGGGAGCAGTTCTTC,CASSQSIAGGMGEQFF
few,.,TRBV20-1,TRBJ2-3,TGCAGTGCTAGAGTACCAAACACAGATACGCAGTATTTT,CSARVPNTDTQYF
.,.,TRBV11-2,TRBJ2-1,TGTGCCAGCAGCTCAACCGGAGGGCCCCGTAATGAGCAGTTCTTC,CASSSTGGPRNEQFF
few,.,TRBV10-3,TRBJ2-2,TGTGCCAGCAGTTACGTCCAGAACACCGGGGAGCTGTTTTTT,CASSYVQNTGELFF
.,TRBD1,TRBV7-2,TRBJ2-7,TGTGCCAGCAGCTCAGGGTCAAGGGACAGTAAGTACTTC,CASSSGSRDSKYF
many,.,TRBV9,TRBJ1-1,TGTGCCAGCAGCGTAGTACTCGACACTGAAGCTTTCTTT,CASSVVLDTEAFF
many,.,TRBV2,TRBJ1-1,TGTGCCAGCAGTGAACAGGGGAACACTGAAGCTTTCTTT,CASSEQGNTEAFF
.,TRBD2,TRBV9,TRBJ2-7,TGTGCCAGCAGCGTAGCTACAGGGACTAGCGGGGGGGCCAACGAGCAGTACTTC,CASSVATGTSGGANEQYF
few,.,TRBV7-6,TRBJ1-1,TGCGCCAGCAGTCAAAATACTAATGAAGCTTTCTTT,CASSQNTNEAFF
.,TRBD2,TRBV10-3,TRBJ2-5,TGTGCCAGCAGCCATGGGACTAGCGGGGTCCAAGAGACCCAGTACTTC,CASSHGTSGVQETQYF
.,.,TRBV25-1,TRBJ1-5,TGTGCCAGCAGTCCCAACAGGGATCCCGGCAATCAGCCCCAGCATTTT,CASSPNRDPGNQPQHF
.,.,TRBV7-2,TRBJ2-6,TGTGCGAGCCAACTACCTGGGGCCAACGTCCTGACTTTC,CASQLPGANVLTF
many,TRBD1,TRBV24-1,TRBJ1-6,TGTGCCAGCAGCACCTCGTGGACAGGGTATTCACCCCTCCACTTT,CASSTSWTGYSPLHF
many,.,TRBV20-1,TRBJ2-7,TGCAGTGCTAGTCGACCCTTCTCCTACGAGCAGTACTTC,CSASRPFSYEQYF
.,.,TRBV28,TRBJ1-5,TGTGCCAGCAGTCCGATCGTTCTCACATCCGACCTATTCAATCAGCCCCAGCATTTT,CASSPIVLTSDLFNQPQHF
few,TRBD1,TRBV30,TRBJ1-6,TGTGCCTGGTCAGCCCGGGACAGTGTTAATTCACCCCTCCACTTT,CAWSARDSVNSPLHF
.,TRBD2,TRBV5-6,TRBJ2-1,TGTGCCAGCAGCTTGTGGAGCGGGGTTTACAATGAGCAGTTCTTC,CASSLWSGVYNEQFF
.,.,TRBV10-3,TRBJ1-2,TGTGCCATCAGTGACGGCAGCCTGTATGGCTACACCTTC,CAISDGSLYGYTF
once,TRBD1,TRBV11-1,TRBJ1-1,TGTGCCAGCTCACTTAACAGGGGGCTTCTTGACACTGAAGCTTTCTTT,CASSLNRGLLDTEAFF
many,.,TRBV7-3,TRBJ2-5,TGTGCCAGCAGCTACGGACCCCAAGAGACCCAGTACTTC,CASSYGPQETQYF
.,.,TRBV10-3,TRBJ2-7,TGTGCCAGCAGTTACCTGCCTAGAGACTACGAGCAGTACTTC,CASSYLPRDYEQYF
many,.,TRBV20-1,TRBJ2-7,TGCAGTGCTAGACAGGGGAATATCGACGAGCAGTACTTC,CSARQGNIDEQYF
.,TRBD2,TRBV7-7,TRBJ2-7,TGTGCTAGCAGCTTAACCCTACCTAGCGGGGGGACCTCCTACGAGCAGTACTTC,CASSLTLPSGGTSYEQYF
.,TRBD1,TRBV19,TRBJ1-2,TGTGCCAGTAGTATTTATCCGGGACAGGGTGAAGGCTCCTATGGCTACACCTTC,CASSIYPGQGEGSYGYTF
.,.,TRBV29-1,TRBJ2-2,TGCAGCGTCCGGACAGCGAACACCGGGGAGCTGTTTTTT,CSVRTANTGELFF
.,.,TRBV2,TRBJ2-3,TGTGCCAGCAGTGATGACGGGAGGGGGACAGATACGCAGTGTTTT,CASSDDGRGTDTQCF
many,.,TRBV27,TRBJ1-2,TGTGCCAGCACCCTGCTAGGAGGGAACTATGGCTACACCTTC,CASTLLGGNYGYTF
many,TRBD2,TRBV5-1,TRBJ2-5,TGCGCCAGCAGCTTGGCGAGTAGCGGGCCAGAGACCCAGTACTTC,CASSLASSGPETQYF
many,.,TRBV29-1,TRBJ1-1,TGCAGCGTTGACAAGACAGGGAACACTGAAGCTTTCTTT,CSVDKTGNTEAFF
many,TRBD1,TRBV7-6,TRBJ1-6,TGTGCCAGCAGCCCCGGGACAGCCTTGCCCCTCCACTTT,CASSPGTALPLHF
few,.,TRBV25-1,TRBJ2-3,TGTGCCAGCTCACCAGACTTCACAGATACGCAGTATTTT,CASSPDFTDTQYF
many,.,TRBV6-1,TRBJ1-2,TGTGCCAGCATAGGAGGGCAGGGAGGCTATGGCTACACCTTC,CASIGGQGGYGYTF
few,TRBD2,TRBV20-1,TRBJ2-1,TGCAGTGCTAGAGGAGTAGCGGGGTACAATGAGCAGTTCTTC,CSARGVAGYNEQFF
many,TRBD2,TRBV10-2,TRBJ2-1,TGCGCCAGCAGTGATGGCCTAGCGGGAGTTTTAGGTGAGCAGTTCTTC,CASSDGLAGVLGEQFF
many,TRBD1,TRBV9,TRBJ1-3,TGTGCCAGCAGCGTAGCAGGACAGGGCTCTGGAAACACCATATATTTT,CASSVAGQGSGNTIYF
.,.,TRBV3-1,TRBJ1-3,TGTGCCAGCAGCCAACGGCTCCTACAGGGTAGAGCTGGAAACACCATATATTTT,CASSQRLLQGRAGNTIYF
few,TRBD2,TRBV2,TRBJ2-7,TGTGCCAGCAGGCCAAGGACTAGCGGGACCTACGAGCAGTACTTC,CASRPRTSGTYEQYF